This TCR beta chain emerged from a study of blood T cell repertoires in COVID-19. Study-wide background: Samples taken during acute and convalescent COVID-19 were collected in the United States, Italy and Spain. In each case, the material was cDNA or gDNA derived from T cells, B-cell-depleted T cells, or PBMCs.

V dropped 0 bases and J dropped 3 bases, with 12 bases sitting between them. The germline V gene encodes CDR1 MNHNS and CDR2 SASEGT. There are 16 residues in the CDR3. In the original analysis: Reference gene primer amplification yielded estimated nucleated cell counts. Method: immunoSEQ multiplex PCR; TCRdb's copy keeps in-frame clones and lacks some. For V, J and clone size, that table is used; D and trimming come from the DNA. Found here are 200,000 to 250,000 clones, about 87% of them singletons; the top ten hold under 3.5%. Followed over time, Seattle patients had been enrolled while infection was active.

The receptor comes from a man in his thirties or forties with COVID-19, enrolled during active disease. The sample comprised peripheral blood. The chain links TRBV6-1 to TRBJ2-1; D call uncertain. The CDR3 DNA is TGTGCCAGCAGTGAAGCGATTGCAGGCCACTACAATGAGCAGTTCTTC. Amino acid sequence: CASSEAIAGHYNEQFF.